This record covers a single TCR beta chain. The antigen remains unidentified. This record comes from a study of T cell responses to AZD1222 COVID-19 vaccine. The overall study: Combined were second doses at about 4 or about 12 weeks.

Study results and caveats: With two AZD1222 doses given, Spike-specific TCR breadth and depth both rose. Epitopes outside B.1.351 and B.1.1.7 mutated regions reportedly drew nearly half of spike TCRs.

V trimming: 3 bases; J trimming: 15 bases; junction bases outside the gene matches: 8. Germline V gene sequence: CDR1 MDHEN, CDR2 SYDVKM. This CDR3 is built from 13 residues. The repertoire was sequenced with immunoSEQ multiplex PCR; TCRdb's copy has only in-frame clones and lacks some. The table lists 110,000 or so clones, around nine tenths of them singletons. The chain uses TRBV28 and TRBJ2-1; TRBD1 agrees at 10 bases. This receptor was taken from an adult in good health. The sample consisted of peripheral blood, taken on day 0 of AZD1222 vaccination. The CDR3 DNA is TGTGCCAGCAGTTTTCAAGACAGGGGGCTGGTGTTCTTC. Amino acid sequence: CASSFQDRGLVFF.